This T cell receptor beta chain was sequenced in a study of beta chain features in type 1 diabetes. Study findings and constraints: VDJ junctions from patients with type 1 diabetes contained fewer insertions and more deletions.

All of the isolated RNA was reverse transcribed, so expressed TCRB transcripts were sequenced. TCRdb's table, derived via immunoSEQ multiplex PCR, lists solely in-frame clones and lacks some. The table shows 300,000 to 400,000 clones, with 8% to 13% occurring only once. Remarks on this clone: Its target is not known.

The trim removed 5 bases at V and 2 bases at J, leaving 6 bases unmatched. The CDR3 is 17 residues long. Germline CDR1 reads SGHTA; CDR2 reads FQGNSA. The receptor comes from a woman aged 30 to 39 in good health. Sequenced material: naive CD4+ T cells from blood. The chain carries TRBV7-2 and TRBJ2-3; 14 bases are shared with TRBD2. CDR3 protein: CASSRKGLAGVTDTQYF. The CDR3 nucleotides are TGTGCCAGCAGCAGAAAGGGACTAGCGGGGGTCACAGATACGCAGTATTTT.